The 19 T cell receptor beta chains presented below share a single source sample, sequenced in a study of spatial heterogeneity in lung cancer. Noted time point: sample taken at primary tumor resection. Unsorted samples of tumor, nontumor lung or frozen PBMC had their whole RNA sequenced. TCRdb reanalysed the 5' RACE reads using MiXCR and keeps one entry per CDR3 protein. Here the sample spans more than 65,000 distinct CDR3 sequences, roughly 12% being singletons. The sample was PBMCs, taken at surgery. All receptors come from a male donor with early-stage non-small cell lung cancer.

This clonotype came up a few times. The chain recombines TRBV7-9 with TRBJ2-1, with TRBD1 as a possible D gene (6 bases). CDR1 and CDR2 (germline): SEHNR, FQNEAQ (reference sequence). This CDR3 has 12 residues. The V end lost 3 bases, the J end lost 10 bases, and 10 bases lay between the germline ends. This CDR3 is CASSFTDREQFF. The CDR3 DNA reads TGTGCCAGCAGCTTTACCGACAGGGAGCAGTTCTTC.

This clonotype occurred a few times. The chain carries TRBV2 and TRBJ2-3, with 10 bases that match TRBD2. Germline V lookup: CDR1 SNHLY, CDR2 FYNNEI. The ends lost 4 bases at V and 2 bases at J; junction bases unmatched: 3. This CDR3 has 15 amino acids. CDR3 sequence: CASSGLAGLTDTQYF. Here the CDR3 DNA reads TGTGCCAGCAGTGGACTAGCGGGTCTCACAGATACGCAGTATTTT.

This clonotype occurred many times. The chain employs TRBV27 and TRBJ1-5, with 11 nucleotides matching TRBD1. Germline V gene data show CDR1 as MNHEY and CDR2 as SMNVEV (reference sequence). J lost 6 bases, V lost 5 bases, and 6 bases had no gene match. CDR3 size: 15 residues. CDR3 region: CASSLGQGAGQPQHF. CDR3 DNA: TGTGCCAGCAGTCTCGGACAGGGGGCTGGTCAGCCCCAGCATTTT.

The chain uses TRBV5-1 and TRBJ2-1, with TRBD2 matching over 8 bases. CDR1 and CDR2 (germline): SGHRS, YFSETQ. V lost 1 base to trimming and J lost 7 bases; unmatched junction nucleotides: 7. The CDR3 is 15 residues long. The DNA of the CDR3 is TGCGCCAGCAGCTTGACTAGCGGAGGGCAAAATGAGCAGTTCTTC. It translates to CASSLTSGGQNEQFF.

This clonotype has just a few counts. The gene calls are TRBV6-5 and TRBJ2-1; possibly TRBD2 for D (5 bases). Between the trimmed V and J ends, which lost 6 bases and 12 bases, there was a span of 12 bases. CDR1 is MNHEY, CDR2 SVGAGI, per germline. The CDR3 length is 11 residues. The DNA of the CDR3 is TGTGCCAGCAGCAAGGGAGTACGGCAGTTCTTC. This encodes CASSKGVRQFF.

This clonotype was seen a few times. The V call is TRBV29-1, the J call TRBJ2-2, with TRBD1 matching over 10 bases. CDR1 and CDR2 (germline): SQVTM, ANQGSEA. After removal of 7 bases from V and 0 bases from J, the junction contained 2 bases not matched to a gene. The CDR3 is 14 residues long. This CDR3 is CSGGTGANTGELFF. The DNA of the CDR3 is TGCAGCGGGGGGACAGGGGCGAACACCGGGGAGCTGTTTTTT.

The chain joins TRBV21-1 to TRBJ1-2; no DNA check was done on the table's D call, TRBD1. TRBV21-1 is labeled a pseudogene. The CDR3 loop spans 18 amino acids. CDR3 nucleotide sequence: TGTGCCAGCAGCGCGTCCGGGACAGCCTCTATGGGAAGGGATGGCTACACCTTC. Its translation is CASSASGTASMGRDGYTF.

The chain recombines TRBV29-1 with TRBJ2-1; D is unclear. Germline CDR1 SQVTM, CDR2 ANQGSEA. This CDR3 spans 11 amino acids. Trimming shortened V by 6 bases and J by 7 bases, and 10 bases separated the two germline ends. The CDR3 loop reads CSVPDQNEQFF. CDR3 nucleotide sequence: TGCAGCGTACCCGACCAGAATGAGCAGTTCTTC.

At least ten counts were recorded for this clonotype. V usage is TRBV3-1 and J usage is TRBJ1-1; D is unresolved. V was clipped by 3 bases and J by 5 bases, with 7 bases between them. CDR1 is LGHDT and CDR2 is YNNKEL in the germline V gene (reference sequence). This CDR3 contains 12 residues. The CDR3 DNA sequence: TGTGCCAGCAGCCATCGACAAACTGAAGCTTTCTTT. It translates to CASSHRQTEAFF. The variable domain in full, completed from reference TRBV3-1 and TRBJ1-1, reads DTAVSQTPKYLVTQMGNDKSIKCEQNLGHDTMYWYKQDSKKFLKIMFSYNNKELIINETVPNRFSPKSPDKAHLNLHINSLELGDSAVYFCASSHRQTEAFFGQGTRLTVV.

This clonotype has ten or more counts. This chain joins TRBV19 and TRBJ1-5, with 7 positions matching TRBD1. Unmatched junction bases numbered 3, after V lost 3 bases and J lost 4 bases. Germline V CDR1 and CDR2: LNHDA, SQIVND (reference sequence). CDR3 length equals 14 residues. DNA for the CDR3: TGTGCCAGTAGTATGAAGGGGGCGAATCAGCCCCAGCATTTT. Residues: CASSMKGANQPQHF.

V usage is TRBV29-1 and J usage is TRBJ1-2; D gene uncertain. Trimming shortened V by 0 bases and J by 7 bases, and 6 bases separated the two germline ends. Germline CDR1 is SQVTM and CDR2 is ANQGSEA. CDR3 length: 11 residues. The CDR3 loop is CSVEDRTGYTF. In nucleotides, the CDR3 is TGCAGCGTTGAAGATCGGACTGGCTACACCTTC.

This clonotype was counted only a few times. V and J are TRBV5-6 and TRBJ2-1; possibly TRBD1 for D (6 bases). The germline gives CDR1 SGHDT, CDR2 YYEEEE. The CDR3 has 16 residues. The V and J ends lost 2 bases and 6 bases respectively, with 18 bases between them. The CDR3 DNA sequence: TGTGCCAGCAGCTTCACAGGGAGATCCCTTGGCAATGAGCAGTTCTTC. Translating it yields CASSFTGRSLGNEQFF.

This clonotype was counted only a few times. V is TRBV5-1 and J is TRBJ2-2; 7 positions match TRBD1. The CDR3 runs to 16 residues. The V gene end was trimmed by 4 bases and the J gene end by 6 bases; junction bases not matched to a gene: 12. Looked up from germline, CDR1 is SGHRS and CDR2 is YFSETQ. The CDR3 DNA is TGCGCCAGCAGCCTGGAGGTTCTGCAGGGGGCCGGGGAGCTGTTTTTT. This codes for CASSLEVLQGAGELFF.

This rearrangement joins TRBV6-5 to TRBJ2-3; D unresolved. Trimming took off 0 bases at V and 0 bases at J, with 10 bases between the two ends. CDR1 is MNHEY, CDR2 SVGAGI, per germline. The CDR3 has 16 amino acids. This chain's CDR3 is CASSYSNFPSTDTQYF. The CDR3 nucleotides read TGTGCCAGCAGTTACTCGAATTTCCCTAGCACAGATACGCAGTATTTT.

A few counts support this clonotype. The J gene is TRBJ2-3, the V gene TRBV5-1; D is perhaps TRBD1 (6 bases). The CDR3 spans 15 residues. V lost 4 bases, J lost 2 bases, and 14 bases lay in between. Germline V gene data show CDR1 as SGHRS and CDR2 as YFSETQ. CDR3 protein: CASSPGVGITDTQYF. The CDR3 nucleotides are TGCGCCAGCAGCCCAGGGGTAGGGATCACAGATACGCAGTATTTT.

V and J are TRBV15 and TRBJ2-7; 8 positions match TRBD2. The length of the CDR3 is 15 residues. The germline CDR1 and CDR2 sequences are LNHNV and YYDKDF (reference sequence). Germline trimming cut 7 bases from V and 3 bases from J; bases unmatched to any gene: 11. This chain's CDR3 is CATTEWGTRGYEQYF. The DNA of the CDR3 is TGTGCCACCACCGAGTGGGGGACTAGAGGCTACGAGCAGTACTTC. The variable domain in full, completed from reference TRBV15 and TRBJ2-7, reads DAMVIQNPRYQVTQFGKPVTLSCSQTLNHNVMYWYQQKSSQAPKLLFHYYDKDFNNEADTPDNFQSRRPNTSFCFLDIRSPGLGDTAMYLCATTEWGTRGYEQYFGPGTRLTVT.

This clonotype has ten or more counts. The V and J genes are TRBV27 and TRBJ2-5; 7 nucleotides line up with TRBD2. The CDR3 loop spans 19 amino acids. Germline loops: CDR1 MNHEY, CDR2 SMNVEV (reference sequence). V lost 1 base, J lost 5 bases, and 19 bases stayed unmatched. CDR3 in amino acids: CASSLLSSGAPSPRETQYF. The CDR3 coding sequence is TGTGCCAGCAGTTTATTGTCTAGCGGAGCCCCCAGTCCTCGGGAGACCCAGTACTTC.

This clonotype was observed at least ten times. The chain couples TRBV3-1 to TRBJ2-3, with D possibly TRBD2 on 5 matching bases. Trimming removed 0 bases at V and 6 bases at J, with 7 bases between. Germline assignment: CDR1 LGHDT and CDR2 YNNKEL (reference sequence). This CDR3 contains 13 residues. CDR3 protein: CASSQDRRDTQYF. CDR3 DNA sequence: TGTGCCAGCAGCCAAGACCGGAGGGATACGCAGTATTTT.

This chain uses TRBV6-1 with TRBJ2-7, with 7 bases fitting TRBD2. The CDR3 covers 16 residues. Germline lookup yields CDR1 MNHNS and CDR2 SASEGT. V trimming: 2 bases; J trimming: 5 bases; junction bases outside the gene matches: 12. The CDR3 bases are TGTGCCAGCAGTGAAATGTGGGAGGGCCTACTCGACGAGCAGTACTTC. Protein sequence: CASSEMWEGLLDEQYF.